One sample yielded the 4 T cell receptor beta chains listed below, sequenced in a study of T cell changes during pregnancy in multiple sclerosis. Using immunoSEQ multiplex PCR, the repertoire was profiled, and TCRdb retains in-frame clones only, with some absent. The sample has around 70,000 clones, 80% to 95% seen once. The sequences come from peripheral blood, collected before pregnancy. These receptor sequences come from a female donor with multiple sclerosis, enrolled in a pregnancy study.

This sequence joins TRBV30 and TRBJ2-5, with 9 bases identical to TRBD1. V was pared by 1 base and J by 3 bases, with 0 bases of the junction left unmatched. The CDR3 totals 13 residues. CDR1 and CDR2 (germline): GTSNPN, SVGIG (reference sequence). The CDR3 DNA reads TGTGCCTGGAGTGGGGACAGGGAAGAGACCCAGTACTTC. It encodes CAWSGDREETQYF.

This clone appeared a single time. This chain links TRBV4-3 with TRBJ2-6; weak D call: TRBD2 (6 bases). CDR1 and CDR2 from the germline V gene are LGHNA and YSLEER. V gave up 0 bases and J gave up 3 bases, with 12 bases separating them. CDR3 length: 17 residues. The CDR3, as DNA: TGCGCCAGCAGCCAAGACCATATTAGCGGTGGGGCCAACGTCCTGACTTTC. Protein sequence: CASSQDHISGGANVLTF.

The chain recombines TRBV7-2 with TRBJ2-5; 7 nucleotides align to TRBD2. Germline V gene lookup returns CDR1 SGHTA and CDR2 FQGNSA. The CDR3 runs 15 residues. V gave up 6 bases and J gave up 2 bases; unmatched junction bases: 9. The CDR3 is CASRPQASGQETQYF. In DNA form, the CDR3 reads TGTGCCAGCAGACCCCAGGCTAGCGGACAAGAGACCCAGTACTTC. Full variable domain (missing parts from reference TRBV7-2 and TRBJ2-5): GAGVSQSPSNKVTEKGKDVELRCDPISGHTALYWYRQSLGQGLEFLIYFQGNSAPDKSGLPSDRFSAERTGGSVSTLTIQRTQQEDSAVYLCASRPQASGQETQYFGPGTRLLVL.

Written as DNA, the CDR3 is TGCAGCGTTAAACCGGCTAGCGGTCCCTACGAGCAGTACTTC. This encodes CSVKPASGPYEQYF. The V gene is TRBV29-1, the J gene TRBJ2-7; 7 bases fit TRBD2. Germline values: CDR1 SQVTM, CDR2 ANQGSEA. CDR3 size: 14 residues. The ends lost 5 bases at V and 2 bases at J; junction bases unmatched: 9.